Reported below is one T cell receptor beta chain. This record belongs to a study of blood T cell repertoires in COVID-19. Germline CDR1 and CDR2: WSHSY and SAAADI. V was clipped by 7 bases and J by 4 bases, with 14 bases between them. This CDR3 comprises 14 residues. Generated by immunoSEQ multiplex PCR, the TCRdb table keeps only in-frame clones and is missing some. The sample includes about 79,000 clones, approximately 90% of them seen just once. This sequence was found in a man aged 70 or older with active or convalescent COVID-19. The J gene is TRBJ2-1, the V gene TRBV10-2; TRBD2 is a possible D gene (6 bases). Sequencing input: peripheral blood. CDR3 sequence (DNA): TGCGCCAGCACCCCGGGGGATTCATACAATGAGCAGTTCTTC. Its translation: CASTPGDSYNEQFF.